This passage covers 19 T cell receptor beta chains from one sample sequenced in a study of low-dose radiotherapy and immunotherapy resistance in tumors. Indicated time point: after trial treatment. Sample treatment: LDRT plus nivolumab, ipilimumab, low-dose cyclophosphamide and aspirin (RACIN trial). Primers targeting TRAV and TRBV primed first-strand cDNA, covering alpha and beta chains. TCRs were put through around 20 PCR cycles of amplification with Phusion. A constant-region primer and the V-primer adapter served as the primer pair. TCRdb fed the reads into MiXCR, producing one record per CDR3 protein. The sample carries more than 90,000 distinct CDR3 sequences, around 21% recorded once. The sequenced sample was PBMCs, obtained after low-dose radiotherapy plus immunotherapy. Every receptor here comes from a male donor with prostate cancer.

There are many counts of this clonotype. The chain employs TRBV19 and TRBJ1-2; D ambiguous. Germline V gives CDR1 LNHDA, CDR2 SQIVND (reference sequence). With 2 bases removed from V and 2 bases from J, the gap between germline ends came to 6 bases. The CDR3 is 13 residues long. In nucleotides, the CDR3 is TGTGCCAGTAGTATATCCAGAAACTATGGCTACACCTTC. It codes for CASSISRNYGYTF. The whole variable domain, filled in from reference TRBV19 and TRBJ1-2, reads DGGITQSPKYLFRKEGQNVTLSCEQNLNHDAMYWYRQDPGQGLRLIYYSQIVNDFQKGDIAEGYSVSREKKESFPLTVTSAQKNPTAFYLCASSISRNYGYTFGSGTRLTVV.

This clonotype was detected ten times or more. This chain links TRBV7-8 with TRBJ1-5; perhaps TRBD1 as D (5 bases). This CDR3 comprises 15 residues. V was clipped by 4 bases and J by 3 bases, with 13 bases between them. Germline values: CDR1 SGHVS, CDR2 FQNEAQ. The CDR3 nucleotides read TGTGCCAGCAGCTCCCCTGACAGAGACAATCAGCCCCAGCATTTT. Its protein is CASSSPDRDNQPQHF.

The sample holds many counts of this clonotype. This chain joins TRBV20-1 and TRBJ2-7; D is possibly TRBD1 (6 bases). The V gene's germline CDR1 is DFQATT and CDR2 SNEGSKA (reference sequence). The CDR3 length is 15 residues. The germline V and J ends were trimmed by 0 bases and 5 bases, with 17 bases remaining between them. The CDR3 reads CSARDPVQGTDEQYF. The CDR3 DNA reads TGCAGTGCTAGAGACCCTGTCCAGGGGACCGACGAGCAGTACTTC.

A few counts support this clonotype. CDR3: CASSRTANSPLHF. The CDR3 DNA is TGTGCCAGCAGTCGGACAGCAAATTCACCCCTCCACTTT. The chain recombines TRBV12-3 or TRBV12-4 with TRBJ1-6; D is possibly TRBD1 (6 bases). V was clipped by 5 bases and J by 7 bases, with 9 bases between them. This CDR3 is built from 13 residues.

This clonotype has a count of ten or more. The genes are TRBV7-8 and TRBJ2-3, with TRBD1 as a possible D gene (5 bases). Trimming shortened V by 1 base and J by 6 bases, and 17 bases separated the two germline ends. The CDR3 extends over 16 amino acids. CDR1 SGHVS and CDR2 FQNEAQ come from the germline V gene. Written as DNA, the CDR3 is TGTGCCAGCAGCTTAGTTTTGGCTTTAGCAGGGGATACGCAGTATTTT. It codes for CASSLVLALAGDTQYF.

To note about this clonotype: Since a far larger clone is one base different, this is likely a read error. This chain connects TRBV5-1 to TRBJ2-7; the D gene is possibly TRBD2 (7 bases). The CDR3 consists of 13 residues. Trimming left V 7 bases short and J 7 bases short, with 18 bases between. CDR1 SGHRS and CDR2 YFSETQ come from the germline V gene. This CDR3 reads CASGDGGLNEQYF. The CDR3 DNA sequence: TGCGCCAGCGGTGACGGGGGGCTCAATGAGCAGTACTTC. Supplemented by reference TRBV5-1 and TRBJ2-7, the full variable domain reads KAGVTQTPRYLIKTRGQQVTLSCSPISGHRSVSWYQQTPGQGLQFLFEYFSETQRNKGNFPGRFSGRQFSNSRSEMNVSTLELGDSALYLCASGDGGLNEQYFGPGTRLTVT.

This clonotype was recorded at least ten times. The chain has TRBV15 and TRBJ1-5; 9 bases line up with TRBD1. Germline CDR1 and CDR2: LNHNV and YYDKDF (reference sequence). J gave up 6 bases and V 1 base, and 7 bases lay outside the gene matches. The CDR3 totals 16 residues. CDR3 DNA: TGTGCCACCAGCAGAGGGACAGGGGATAGTAGTCAGCCCCAGCATTTT. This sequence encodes CATSRGTGDSSQPQHF.

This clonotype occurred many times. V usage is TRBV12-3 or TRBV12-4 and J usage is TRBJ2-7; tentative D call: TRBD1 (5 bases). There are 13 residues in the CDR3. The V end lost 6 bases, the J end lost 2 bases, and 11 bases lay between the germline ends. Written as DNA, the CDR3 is TGTGCCAGCAGGCAGGACATCACCTACGAGCAGTACTTC. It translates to CASRQDITYEQYF.

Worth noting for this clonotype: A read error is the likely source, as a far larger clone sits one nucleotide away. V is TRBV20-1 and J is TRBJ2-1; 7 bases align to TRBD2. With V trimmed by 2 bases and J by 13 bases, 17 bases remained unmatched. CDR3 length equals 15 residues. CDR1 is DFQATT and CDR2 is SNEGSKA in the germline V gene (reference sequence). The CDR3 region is CSARYPGGNQETQFF. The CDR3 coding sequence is TGCAGTGCTAGATACCCGGGGGGAAACCAAGAGACCCAGTTCTTC.

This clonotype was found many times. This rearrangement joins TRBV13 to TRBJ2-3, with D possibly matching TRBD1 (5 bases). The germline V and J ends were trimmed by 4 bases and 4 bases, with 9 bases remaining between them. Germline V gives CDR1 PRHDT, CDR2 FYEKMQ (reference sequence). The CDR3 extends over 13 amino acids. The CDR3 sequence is CASSSQGSDTQYF. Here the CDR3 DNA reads TGTGCCAGCAGCTCGCAGGGTTCAGATACGCAGTATTTT. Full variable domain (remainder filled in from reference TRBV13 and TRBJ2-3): AAGVIQSPRHLIKEKRETATLKCYPIPRHDTVYWYQQGPGQDPQFLISFYEKMQSDKGSIPDRFSAQQFSDYHSELNMSSLELGDSALYFCASSSQGSDTQYFGPGTRLTVL.

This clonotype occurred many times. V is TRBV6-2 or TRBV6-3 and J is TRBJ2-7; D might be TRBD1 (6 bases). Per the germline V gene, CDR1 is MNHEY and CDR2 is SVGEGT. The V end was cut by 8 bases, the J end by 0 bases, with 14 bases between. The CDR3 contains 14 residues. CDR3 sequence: CASHREFSSYEQYF. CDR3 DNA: TGTGCCAGCCACAGGGAATTCTCCTCCTACGAGCAGTACTTC.

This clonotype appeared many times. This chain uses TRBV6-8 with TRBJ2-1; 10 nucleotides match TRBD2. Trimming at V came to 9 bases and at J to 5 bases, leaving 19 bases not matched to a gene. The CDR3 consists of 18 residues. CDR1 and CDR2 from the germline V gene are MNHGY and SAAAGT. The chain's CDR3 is CASSPSPFRAGGNNEQFF. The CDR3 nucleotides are TGTGCCAGTTCGCCTAGCCCCTTTAGAGCGGGGGGGAACAATGAGCAGTTCTTC.

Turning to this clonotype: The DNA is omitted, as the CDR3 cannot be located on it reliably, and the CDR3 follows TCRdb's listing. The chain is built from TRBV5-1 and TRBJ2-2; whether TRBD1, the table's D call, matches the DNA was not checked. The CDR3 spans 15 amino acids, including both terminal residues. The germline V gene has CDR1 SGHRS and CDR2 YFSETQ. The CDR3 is CASKEGGNTGELFFF.

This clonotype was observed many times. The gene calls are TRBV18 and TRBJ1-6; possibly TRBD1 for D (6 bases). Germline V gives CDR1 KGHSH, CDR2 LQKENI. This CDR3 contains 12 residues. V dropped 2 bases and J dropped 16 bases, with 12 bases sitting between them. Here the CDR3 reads CASSPNRDMLHF. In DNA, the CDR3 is TGTGCCAGCTCACCAAACCGGGACATGCTCCACTTT.

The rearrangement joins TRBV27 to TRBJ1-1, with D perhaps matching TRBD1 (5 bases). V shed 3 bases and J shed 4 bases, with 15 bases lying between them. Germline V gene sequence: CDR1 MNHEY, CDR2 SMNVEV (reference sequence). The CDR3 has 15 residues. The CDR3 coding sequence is TGTGCCAGCAGTTTTGGAGGGTCCAGGGTCACTGAAGCTTTCTTT. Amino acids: CASSFGGSRVTEAFF.

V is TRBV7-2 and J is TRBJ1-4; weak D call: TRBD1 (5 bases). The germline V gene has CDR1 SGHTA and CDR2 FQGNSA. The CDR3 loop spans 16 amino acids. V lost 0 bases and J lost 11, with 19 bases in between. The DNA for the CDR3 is TGTGCCAGCAGCTTAGCGGTGGGGGATATTGGTGGGAAACTGTTTTTT. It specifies CASSLAVGDIGGKLFF.

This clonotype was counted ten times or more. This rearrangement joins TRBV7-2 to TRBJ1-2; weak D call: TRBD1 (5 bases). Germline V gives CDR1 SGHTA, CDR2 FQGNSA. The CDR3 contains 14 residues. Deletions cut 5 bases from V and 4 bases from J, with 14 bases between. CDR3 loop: CASSPRGRAYGYTF. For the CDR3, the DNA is TGTGCCAGCAGCCCCCGGGGACGGGCCTATGGCTACACCTTC. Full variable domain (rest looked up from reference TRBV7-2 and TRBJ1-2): GAGVSQSPSNKVTEKGKDVELRCDPISGHTALYWYRQSLGQGLEFLIYFQGNSAPDKSGLPSDRFSAERTGGSVSTLTIQRTQQEDSAVYLCASSPRGRAYGYTFGSGTRLTVV.

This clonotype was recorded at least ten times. The CDR3 DNA reads as TGCGCCAGCAGCCCCGGGGGGCTCAATAACAATGAGCAGTTCTTC. Residues: CASSPGGLNNNEQFF. The rearrangement joins TRBV5-1 to TRBJ2-1; D possibly corresponds to TRBD2 (7 bases). Germline CDR1 is SGHRS and CDR2 is YFSETQ. Trimming removed 4 bases at V and 5 bases at J, with 16 bases between. CDR3 size: 15 residues.

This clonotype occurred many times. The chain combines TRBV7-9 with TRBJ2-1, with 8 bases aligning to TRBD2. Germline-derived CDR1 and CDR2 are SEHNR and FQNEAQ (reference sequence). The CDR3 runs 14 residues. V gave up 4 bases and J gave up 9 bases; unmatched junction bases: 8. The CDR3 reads CASSWTAGGGEQFF. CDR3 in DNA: TGTGCCAGCAGCTGGACCGCGGGGGGCGGTGAGCAGTTCTTC.